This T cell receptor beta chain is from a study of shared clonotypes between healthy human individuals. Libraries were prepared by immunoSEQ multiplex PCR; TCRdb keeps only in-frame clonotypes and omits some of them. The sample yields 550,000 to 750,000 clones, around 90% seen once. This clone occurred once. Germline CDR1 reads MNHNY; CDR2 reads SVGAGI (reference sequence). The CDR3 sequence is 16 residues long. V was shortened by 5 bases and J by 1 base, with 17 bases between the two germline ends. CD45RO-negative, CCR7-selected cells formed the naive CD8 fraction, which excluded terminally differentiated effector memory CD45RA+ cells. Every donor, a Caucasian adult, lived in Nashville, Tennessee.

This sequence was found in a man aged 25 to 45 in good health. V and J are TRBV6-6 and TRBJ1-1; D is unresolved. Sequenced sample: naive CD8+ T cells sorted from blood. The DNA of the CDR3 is TGTGCCAGCAGTGACTACCTAACTTTCAAGAACACTGAAGCTTTCTTT. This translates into CASSDYLTFKNTEAFF.